One sample yielded the 11 T cell receptor beta chains listed below, sequenced in a study of metastatic and nonmetastatic thyroid tumors. Thyroid surgery had not been preceded by any treatment in any patient. TCRdb reanalyzed the PCR reads with MiXCR. The sample has roughly 75,000 clones; around 13% are singletons. The sample was tumor tissue. The origin of the receptors is a female donor with papillary thyroid cancer or a benign thyroid nodule (not recorded which). Some clones in this sample may be carry-over from other donors' samples.

In its sample, this clone ranks as medium-sized (0.01 to 0.1%). The rearrangement joins TRBV11-2 to TRBJ2-7; TRBD1 aligns across 8 bases. Germline values: CDR1 SGHAT, CDR2 FQNNGV. The CDR3 totals 14 residues. V was clipped by 5 bases and J by 3 bases; unmatched bases: 6. The DNA for the CDR3 is TGTGCCAGCAGCCTTTACAGGGGGGTCTACGAGCAGTACTTC. Translation gives CASSLYRGVYEQYF.

This clone occurred many times. V gene TRBV29-1 combines with J gene TRBJ1-1; D uncertain. V was cut by 6 bases and J by 8 bases, with 10 bases left in between. Germline V gene lookup returns CDR1 SQVTM and CDR2 ANQGSEA. The CDR3 extends over 10 amino acids. CDR3 coding DNA: TGCAGCGTCGAAACACTAGAAGCTTTCTTT. Translating gives CSVETLEAFF.

This clone was observed many times. The chain joins TRBV12-3 or TRBV12-4 to TRBJ2-4; D is unclear. V dropped 2 bases and J dropped 0 bases, with 11 bases sitting between them. This CDR3 is built from 16 residues. CDR3 sequence: CASSLWGTRAKNIQYF. The DNA of the CDR3 is TGTGCCAGCAGTTTATGGGGAACCCGAGCCAAAAACATTCAGTACTTC.

This chain uses TRBV4-1 with TRBJ2-5; 7 bases map to TRBD2. Germline CDR1 MGHRA, CDR2 YSYEKL. V was pared by 0 bases and J by 4 bases, with 5 bases of the junction left unmatched. This CDR3 is 15 amino acids long. The CDR3 region is CASSQDEAGTETQYF. Here the CDR3 DNA reads TGCGCCAGCAGCCAAGACGAAGCGGGAACAGAGACCCAGTACTTC.

This clone was seen at least ten times. The rearrangement links TRBV28 to TRBJ2-5; D tentatively reads TRBD1 or TRBD2 (5 bases each). The CDR3 is 14 amino acids. Germline CDR1 is MDHEN and CDR2 is SYDVKM. V was trimmed by 5 bases and J by 3 bases, leaving 13 bases between them. CDR3: CASSTWDGEETQYF. CDR3 coding DNA: TGTGCCAGCAGTACATGGGACGGAGAAGAGACCCAGTACTTC.

The table lists this clone with many counts. The V gene is TRBV6-1, the J gene TRBJ2-7; TRBD2 matches at 7 bases. This CDR3 contains 16 residues. Germline V gives CDR1 MNHNS, CDR2 SASEGT. The V segment lost 3 bases and the J segment 3 bases; nucleotides outside the gene matches: 11. Written as DNA, the CDR3 is TGTGCCAGCAGTGAGCTGGGAGGGGCCAGCTTCTACGAGCAGTACTTC. Translating gives CASSELGGASFYEQYF.

Ten or more counts support this clone. The rearrangement joins TRBV19 to TRBJ1-2; maybe TRBD1 (6 bases). The V gene lost 10 bases and the J gene lost 5 bases, with 17 bases spanning the gap. The CDR3 has 13 residues. Germline CDR1 LNHDA, CDR2 SQIVND (reference sequence). The CDR3 reads CATGETGKYGYTF. CDR3 sequence (DNA): TGTGCCACTGGGGAGACAGGCAAATATGGCTACACCTTC.

A note on this clone: Sequence at one end of the junction differs from germline and may be a read error. This chain joins TRBV20-1 and TRBJ2-1; TRBD1 or TRBD2 may be the D gene (6 bases each). CDR3 length: 13 amino acids. CDR1 DFQATT and CDR2 SNEGSKA come from the germline V gene (reference sequence). CDR3 nucleotide sequence: TGCAGTGCTAGTCGAGGGGGGATAAATGAGAAGTTCTTC. As protein: CSASRGGINEKFF.

A remark on this clone: Sequence at one end of the junction differs from germline and may be a read error. The chain employs TRBV7-3 and TRBJ1-5; D perhaps matches TRBD1 (5 bases). CDR1 SGHTA and CDR2 FQGTGA come from the germline V gene. The CDR3 covers 14 residues. The CDR3, as DNA: TGTGCCAGCAGCTTCTCCGGGACCCATCATCCCCAGCATTTT. Encoded protein: CASSFSGTHHPQHF.

About this clone itself: A much larger clone sits a single nucleotide away, making a read error possible. The J gene is TRBJ2-3, the V gene TRBV6-6, with D maybe TRBD1 (5 bases). The V gene's germline CDR1 is MNHNY and CDR2 SVGAGI (reference sequence). The CDR3 is made up of 17 amino acids. Written as DNA, the CDR3 is TGTGCCAGTAGTTACCACCTCGACAGCCTCGGCACAGATACGCAGTATTTT. This encodes CASSYHLDSLGTDTQYF.

Ten or more counts support this clone. The rearrangement uses TRBV30 and TRBJ1-4; 11 nucleotides line up with TRBD1. This CDR3 has 15 residues. Germline V CDR1 and CDR2: GTSNPN, SVGIG (reference sequence). V was clipped by 1 base and J by 8 bases; unmatched bases: 6. CDR3 protein: CAWSGGQGAREKLFF. CDR3 coding DNA: TGTGCCTGGAGTGGAGGACAGGGGGCGCGGGAAAAACTGTTTTTT.